Sequencing of this T cell receptor (beta chain) was carried out in a study of T-cell reconstitution after alpha-beta-depleted transplantation in children. This clonotype was counted a few times. J lost 5 bases, V lost 6 bases, and 7 bases had no gene match. There are 13 residues in the CDR3. Unique molecular identifiers were incorporated into the prepared TCRbeta library. TCRdb recomputed calls from the PCR reads with MiXCR, one row per CDR3 protein. In the table there are 530,000 or so distinct CDR3 sequences, 25% to 30% of which are singletons. The rearrangement uses TRBV12-3 or TRBV12-4 and TRBJ2-7, with 7 bases matching TRBD1. The sequence derives from a boy under three years old with Wiskott-Aldrich syndrome, due to receive a stem cell transplant. Sequencing used PBMCs, obtained before TCRalphabeta/CD19-depleted stem cell transplant. The CDR3, as DNA: TGTGCCAGCAGACGGACAGGTATTCACGAGCAGTACTTC. This sequence encodes CASRRTGIHEQYF.